These 25 T cell receptor beta chains were all obtained from the same sample, sequenced in a study of OX40 agonist ivuxolimab in advanced cancers. The protocol was immunoSEQ multiplex PCR, while the TCRdb copy is restricted to in-frame clones and leaves out a portion. The sample holds 120,000 or so clones, just over 90% seen once. The source material was CD4+ or CD8+ T cells sorted from blood, sampled in a trial of the OX40 agonist ivuxolimab. Receptors were obtained from an adult with an advanced solid tumor such as melanoma, head and neck, liver or kidney cancer.

This chain connects TRBV7-8 to TRBJ1-2, with D possibly matching TRBD1 (5 bases). CDR1 is SGHVS and CDR2 is FQNEAQ in the germline V gene. Trimming cost V 1 base and J 4 bases, with 22 bases left between them. This CDR3 contains 18 residues. CDR3 DNA: TGTGCCAGCAGCTTAGGAAGTGCTGGGGGGGGGATTTCCTATGGCTACACCTTC. Its protein is CASSLGSAGGGISYGYTF. The full variable domain, its missing parts supplied by reference TRBV7-8 and TRBJ1-2, is GAGVSQSPRYKVAKRGQDVALRCDPISGHVSLFWYQQALGQGPEFLTYFQNEAQLDKSGLPSDRFFAERPEGSVSTLKIQRTQQEDSAVYLCASSLGSAGGGISYGYTFGSGTRLTVV.

The DNA for the CDR3 is TGTGCCAGTAGTCGGATGGCGAGGACGGGAAATGAGCAGTTCTTC. Translating gives CASSRMARTGNEQFF. The chain uses TRBV19 and TRBJ2-1, with D maybe TRBD2 (5 bases). Germline V gene data show CDR1 as LNHDA and CDR2 as SQIVND (reference sequence). CDR3 length equals 15 residues. Trimming took off 5 bases at V and 7 bases at J, with 18 bases between the two ends.

The CDR3 reads CASSYVGIGFNEQFF. DNA for the CDR3: TGTGCCAGCAGTTACGTAGGAATTGGGTTTAATGAGCAGTTCTTC. This chain links TRBV6-5 with TRBJ2-1; the D is unclear. Germline values: CDR1 MNHEY, CDR2 SVGAGI. V shed 2 bases and J shed 7 bases, with 15 bases lying between them. CDR3 length: 15 residues.

V is TRBV7-9 and J is TRBJ2-5; D is possibly TRBD1 (5 bases). The CDR3 totals 16 residues. V dropped 0 bases and J dropped 4 bases, with 15 bases sitting between them. Germline CDR1 SEHNR, CDR2 FQNEAQ (reference sequence). The CDR3 region is CASSLAFQGAGETQYF. The CDR3 DNA sequence: TGTGCCAGCAGCTTAGCATTCCAGGGTGCTGGAGAGACCCAGTACTTC. Full variable domain (outside the CDR3, taken from reference TRBV7-9 and TRBJ2-5): DTGVSQNPRHKITKRGQNVTFRCDPISEHNRLYWYRQTLGQGPEFLTYFQNEAQLEKSRLLSDRFSAERPKGSFSTLEIQRTEQGDSAMYLCASSLAFQGAGETQYFGPGTRLLVL.

The chain joins TRBV6-4 to TRBJ2-1; 7 bases line up with TRBD2. CDR1 is MRHNA, CDR2 SNTAGT, per germline. V lost 4 bases, J lost 0 bases, and 0 bases stayed unmatched. The CDR3 spans 14 residues. In DNA, the CDR3 is TGTGCCAGCAGTGCTAGCGGCTCCTACAATGAGCAGTTCTTC. Residues: CASSASGSYNEQFF.

This sequence joins TRBV18 and TRBJ1-2; D remains ambiguous. The CDR3 spans 14 residues. Trimming left V 1 base short and J 7 bases short, with 13 bases between. Germline V gene data show CDR1 as KGHSH and CDR2 as LQKENI. The CDR3 reads CASSPQLGRVGYTF. The CDR3 DNA sequence: TGTGCCAGCTCACCACAGTTGGGGAGGGTTGGCTACACCTTC. Full variable domain (missing parts from reference TRBV18 and TRBJ1-2): NAGVMQNPRHLVRRRGQEARLRCSPMKGHSHVYWYRQLPEEGLKFMVYLQKENIIDESGMPKERFSAEFPKEGPSILRIQQVVRGDSAAYFCASSPQLGRVGYTFGSGTRLTVV.

The V and J genes are TRBV7-2 and TRBJ1-4, with D maybe TRBD1 (5 bases). The CDR3 spans 15 residues. Germline CDR1 and CDR2: SGHTA and FQGNSA. V was cut by 2 bases and J by 8 bases, with 15 bases left in between. The CDR3 loop reads CASSLSGTKSEKLFF. Here the CDR3 DNA reads TGTGCCAGCAGCTTATCGGGGACGAAGAGCGAAAAACTGTTTTTT. The full variable domain, in which reference TRBV7-2 and TRBJ1-4 provide the parts outside the CDR3, is GAGVSQSPSNKVTEKGKDVELRCDPISGHTALYWYRQSLGQGLEFLIYFQGNSAPDKSGLPSDRFSAERTGGSVSTLTIQRTQQEDSAVYLCASSLSGTKSEKLFFGSGTQLSVL.

The V gene is TRBV27, the J gene TRBJ1-4; a weak D match, TRBD1 (5 bases). Trimming took off 4 bases at V and 5 bases at J, with 14 bases between the two ends. The CDR3 is made up of 15 amino acids. The germline CDR1 and CDR2 sequences are MNHEY and SMNVEV (reference sequence). CDR3 sequence: CASSSRGPQNEKLFF. The CDR3, as DNA: TGTGCCAGCAGTTCCCGGGGACCACAGAATGAAAAACTGTTTTTT. Complete variable domain (other parts from reference TRBV27 and TRBJ1-4): EAQVTQNPRYLITVTGKKLTVTCSQNMNHEYMSWYRQDPGLGLRQIYYSMNVEVTDKGDVPEGYKVSRKEKRNFPLILESPSPNQTSLYFCASSSRGPQNEKLFFGSGTQLSVL.

This chain uses TRBV29-1 with TRBJ1-1; D is possibly TRBD1 (6 bases). There are 14 residues in the CDR3. CDR1 is SQVTM and CDR2 is ANQGSEA in the germline V gene. V was clipped by 4 bases and J by 2 bases, with 14 bases between them. CDR3 coding DNA: TGCAGCGTTGTCCGGTTACAGGGTAACACTGAAGCTTTCTTT. Encoded protein: CSVVRLQGNTEAFF. The full variable domain, in which reference TRBV29-1 and TRBJ1-1 provide the parts outside the CDR3, is SAVISQKPSRDICQRGTSLTIQCQVDSQVTMMFWYRQQPGQSLTLIATANQGSEATYESGFVIDKFPISRPNLTFSTLTVSNMSPEDSSIYLCSVVRLQGNTEAFFGQGTRLTVV.

The chain recombines TRBV28 with TRBJ1-2; D might be TRBD1 (5 bases). V lost 3 bases, J lost 4 bases, and 15 bases lay in between. Per the germline V gene, CDR1 is MDHEN and CDR2 is SYDVKM. This CDR3 comprises 15 residues. CDR3 sequence (DNA): TGTGCCAGCAGTTTCGTCGGGGGAGTAGGCTATGGCTACACCTTC. It is translated as CASSFVGGVGYGYTF.

The rearrangement uses TRBV19 and TRBJ2-3; 9 nucleotides align to TRBD1. The junction had 7 bases not matched to a gene; V was cut back by 6 bases and J by 3 bases. This CDR3 spans 15 amino acids. Germline CDR1 LNHDA, CDR2 SQIVND (reference sequence). The CDR3 nucleotides read TGTGCCAGTAGGGGGACAGGGTATATTACAGATACGCAGTATTTT. Its protein product is CASRGTGYITDTQYF.

This clone was seen just once. The CDR3 loop reads CASSPPGGRPGSPLHF. Written as DNA, the CDR3 is TGTGCCAGCTCACCACCCGGGGGGCGCCCCGGTTCACCCCTCCACTTT. This rearrangement joins TRBV18 to TRBJ1-6, with a tentative D call TRBD1 (6 bases). CDR3 length: 16 amino acids. Germline CDR1 and CDR2: KGHSH and LQKENI. V gave up 0 bases and J gave up 9 bases, with 15 bases separating them.

The chain is built from TRBV6-5 and TRBJ2-7, with TRBD1 matching over 10 bases. The CDR3 is 15 residues long. The germline V gene has CDR1 MNHEY and CDR2 SVGAGI. J gave up 3 bases and V 5 bases, and 7 bases lay outside the gene matches. The chain's CDR3 is CASSRGQGGDYEQYF. CDR3 coding DNA: TGTGCCAGCAGTAGAGGACAGGGGGGCGACTACGAGCAGTACTTC.

This clone was counted only a few times. The V and J genes are TRBV27 and TRBJ1-6; TRBD1 aligns across 7 bases. V lost 3 bases and J lost 7; bases outside the gene matches: 3. Germline V gives CDR1 MNHEY, CDR2 SMNVEV (reference sequence). This CDR3 is 14 amino acids long. Here the CDR3 reads CASSFGGGNSPLHF. CDR3 nucleotide sequence: TGTGCCAGCAGTTTTGGAGGGGGCAATTCACCCCTCCACTTT.

This chain joins TRBV14 and TRBJ1-2; D remains unclear. Germline CDR1 reads SGHDN; CDR2 reads FVKESK. This CDR3 spans 13 amino acids. Trimming shortened V by 1 base and J by 8 bases, and 11 bases separated the two germline ends. CDR3 nucleotide sequence: TGTGCCAGCAGCCAAGTCCGTCGGGGAGGCTACACCTTC. Translating it yields CASSQVRRGGYTF.

The rearrangement links TRBV6-5 to TRBJ2-6; D unclear. The length of the CDR3 is 15 residues. Germline-derived CDR1 and CDR2 are MNHEY and SVGAGI. Trimming pared 0 bases from V and 2 bases from J, leaving 5 bases between. The CDR3 sequence is CASSYSGPGANVLTF. The CDR3 DNA follows: TGTGCCAGCAGTTACTCAGGTCCTGGGGCCAACGTCCTGACTTTC.

The gene calls are TRBV15 and TRBJ2-2; D is undetermined. The V end lost 0 bases, the J end lost 4 bases, and 12 bases lay between the germline ends. In germline, CDR1 is LNHNV, CDR2 YYDKDF (reference sequence). The CDR3 is 16 residues long. The CDR3 DNA reads TGTGCCACCAGCAGAGATGTTGGCAGATCCACCGGGGAGCTGTTTTTT. Translation: CATSRDVGRSTGELFF.

This rearrangement joins TRBV28 to TRBJ1-4; 7 bases map to TRBD1. Germline trimming cut 5 bases from V and 6 bases from J; bases unmatched to any gene: 9. The CDR3 spans 15 residues. Looked up from germline, CDR1 is MDHEN and CDR2 is SYDVKM. CDR3 in DNA: TGTGCCAGCAGTCAGGGGGGGGTGGACCATGAAAAACTGTTTTTT. Amino acid sequence: CASSQGGVDHEKLFF.

This clone was seen a single time. The chain's CDR3 is CASSIDSLAGGNEQFF. In DNA form, the CDR3 reads TGTGCCAGTAGTATAGATTCCCTAGCGGGAGGCAATGAGCAGTTCTTC. This rearrangement joins TRBV19 to TRBJ2-1, with 11 positions matching TRBD2. From germline, CDR1 is LNHDA and CDR2 SQIVND (reference sequence). This CDR3 contains 16 residues. With V trimmed by 0 bases and J by 6 bases, 4 bases remained unmatched.

The gene calls are TRBV2 and TRBJ1-3; D unresolved. Germline CDR1 and CDR2: SNHLY and FYNNEI. There are 13 residues in the CDR3. V lost 6 bases to trimming and J lost 0 bases, with 6 bases between them. The CDR3 DNA reads as TGTGCCAGCAGGACGGCCTCTGGAAACACCATATATTTT. Its translation: CASRTASGNTIYF.

The chain employs TRBV11-2 and TRBJ1-4; TRBD1 might be the D (6 bases). CDR3 size: 15 residues. Germline V gives CDR1 SGHAT, CDR2 FQNNGV. The V and J ends lost 2 bases and 3 bases respectively, with 10 bases between them. Written as DNA, the CDR3 is TGTGCCAGCAGCTTAACTGGGGGCCCTAATGAAAAACTGTTTTTT. Translating it yields CASSLTGGPNEKLFF.

The J gene is TRBJ2-5, the V gene TRBV27; D perhaps matches TRBD1 (5 bases). V lost 2 bases and J 2 bases, leaving 9 bases between the germline ends. Germline-derived CDR1 and CDR2 are MNHEY and SMNVEV (reference sequence). This CDR3 is built from 14 residues. The CDR3 loop reads CASSLGQGQETQYF. DNA of the CDR3: TGTGCCAGCAGTTTAGGGCAGGGTCAAGAGACCCAGTACTTC.

The gene calls are TRBV7-2 and TRBJ1-5, with a possible D match to TRBD1 (6 bases). This CDR3 contains 17 residues. Trimming pared 5 bases from V and 0 bases from J, leaving 17 bases between. Germline loops: CDR1 SGHTA, CDR2 FQGNSA. CDR3 protein: CASSTPPQGSSNQPQHF. As DNA, the CDR3 is TGTGCCAGCAGCACACCGCCTCAGGGGTCTAGCAATCAGCCCCAGCATTTT.

This chain connects TRBV19 to TRBJ1-5; 8 bases fit TRBD1. V shed 6 bases, J shed 1 base, and the junction held 2 bases outside the gene matches. CDR1 LNHDA and CDR2 SQIVND come from the germline V gene (reference sequence). The CDR3 has 14 residues. CDR3: CASSRTGSNQPQHF. CDR3 nucleotides: TGTGCCAGTAGCCGGACAGGGAGCAATCAGCCCCAGCATTTT.

This rearrangement joins TRBV28 to TRBJ1-4; perhaps TRBD1 as D (6 bases). Trimming cost V 6 bases and J 2 bases, with 16 bases left between them. This CDR3 has 16 amino acids. Per germline, CDR1 MDHEN and CDR2 SYDVKM. DNA of the CDR3: TGTGCCAGCAGCACAGGGTGGGGAGTCACTAATGAAAAACTGTTTTTT. This encodes CASSTGWGVTNEKLFF.